These 16 T cell receptor beta chains originate from one sample sequenced in a study of OX40 agonist ivuxolimab in advanced cancers. Assay used: immunoSEQ multiplex PCR; TCRdb lists only in-frame clones, some missing. This sample has tens of thousands of clones; 89% occur once, and the top ten carry 0.8% to 1%. The sequencing here drew on CD4+ or CD8+ T cells sorted from blood, taken in a trial of the OX40 agonist ivuxolimab. The receptors shown here come from an adult with an advanced solid tumor such as melanoma, head and neck, liver or kidney cancer.

This clone was counted only a few times. This chain uses TRBV10-3 with TRBJ1-6, with D perhaps TRBD1 (5 bases). Per the germline V gene, CDR1 is ENHRY and CDR2 is SYGVKD. The germline V and J ends were trimmed by 7 bases and 8 bases, with 15 bases remaining between them. CDR3 length: 14 residues. This CDR3 reads CAIKATGGDSPLHF. CDR3 coding DNA: TGTGCCATCAAGGCTACAGGAGGGGATTCACCCCTCCACTTT.

The J gene is TRBJ2-2, the V gene TRBV5-5; TRBD2 might be the D (5 bases). V was shortened by 6 bases and J by 0 bases, with 15 bases between the two germline ends. The CDR3 is made up of 16 amino acids. Germline V lookup: CDR1 SGHKS, CDR2 YYEKEE (reference sequence). CDR3 in DNA: TGTGCCAGCATCAACACGCCCGGGACGAACACCGGGGAGCTGTTTTTT. Its translation: CASINTPGTNTGELFF.

This chain links TRBV6-1 with TRBJ1-1; no clear D gene. Germline lookup yields CDR1 MNHNS and CDR2 SASEGT. Trimming removed 7 bases from V and 4 bases from J, with 10 bases in between. The CDR3 has 12 residues. The CDR3 DNA reads as TGTGCCAGCACAAGGGCGACCACTGAAGCTTTCTTT. Its translation is CASTRATTEAFF.

The CDR3 region is CASSRGLAGDEQYF. In nucleotides, the CDR3 is TGTGCCAGCAGCCGCGGACTAGCGGGGGACGAGCAGTACTTC. The chain combines TRBV7-3 with TRBJ2-5, with TRBD2 identical over 13 bases. Gene TRBJ2-7 matches the end of the DNA better, so the J call may be wrong. There are 14 residues in the CDR3. The germline CDR1 and CDR2 sequences are SGHTA and FQGTGA.

This rearrangement joins TRBV2 to TRBJ2-3; TRBD2 matches 10 bases. The CDR3 totals 15 residues. Germline values: CDR1 SNHLY, CDR2 FYNNEI. V shed 6 bases, J shed 5 bases, and the junction held 8 bases outside the gene matches. CDR3 loop: CASRVGLAAIDTQYF. The DNA of the CDR3 is TGTGCCAGCAGAGTAGGACTAGCGGCCATAGATACGCAGTATTTT.

The J gene is TRBJ2-1, the V gene TRBV5-4; tentatively, D is TRBD1 (6 bases). This CDR3 has 14 residues. With 4 bases removed from V and 1 base from J, the gap between germline ends came to 9 bases. CDR1 SGHNT and CDR2 YYREEE come from the germline V gene (reference sequence). CDR3 loop: CASSRGGSYNEQFF. The CDR3 DNA follows: TGTGCCAGCAGCAGAGGGGGTTCCTACAATGAGCAGTTCTTC.

The V and J genes are TRBV27 and TRBJ1-1; weak D call: TRBD1 (5 bases). V was pared by 4 bases and J by 1 base, with 13 bases between. The CDR3 length is 15 residues. Germline V CDR1 and CDR2: MNHEY, SMNVEV (reference sequence). The chain's CDR3 is CASSSLTRGNTEAFF. The CDR3 DNA reads TGTGCCAGCAGTTCTCTGACAAGGGGGAACACTGAAGCTTTCTTT.

DNA of the CDR3: TGTGCCAGCAGTTACTCGCCACAGGGGGCCACTGAAGCTTTCTTT. Encoded protein: CASSYSPQGATEAFF. The V and J genes are TRBV6-5 and TRBJ1-1, with 9 bases that match TRBD1. CDR3 size: 15 residues. J lost 4 bases, V lost 0 bases, and 3 bases had no gene match. Germline CDR1 is MNHEY and CDR2 is SVGAGI.

The rearrangement joins TRBV5-5 to TRBJ2-2; 7 nucleotides match TRBD1. The germline CDR1 and CDR2 sequences are SGHKS and YYEKEE (reference sequence). V trimming: 4 bases; J trimming: 4 bases; junction bases outside the gene matches: 4. This CDR3 region has 14 residues. The CDR3 sequence is CASSGGQTTGELFF. Written as DNA, the CDR3 is TGTGCCAGCAGCGGGGGACAGACCACCGGGGAGCTGTTTTTT.

This chain connects TRBV2 to TRBJ1-1; 8 bases fit TRBD1. J lost 14 bases, V lost 5 bases, and 10 bases had no gene match. CDR1 and CDR2 (germline): SNHLY, FYNNEI. CDR3 length equals 12 residues. CDR3 region: CASSSLTGGGFF. CDR3 bases: TGTGCCAGCAGTTCCCTAACAGGGGGAGGATTCTTT.

This rearrangement joins TRBV30 to TRBJ1-4; D is possibly TRBD1 (5 bases). V shed 3 bases and J shed 0 bases, with 14 bases lying between them. Germline V gives CDR1 GTSNPN, CDR2 SVGIG (reference sequence). The CDR3 is made up of 16 amino acids. CDR3 residues: CAWRGSRGATNEKLFF. As DNA, the CDR3 is TGTGCCTGGAGAGGGTCCCGGGGGGCAACTAATGAAAAACTGTTTTTT.

V gene TRBV2 combines with J gene TRBJ1-5; 7 positions agree with TRBD1. Trimming removed 5 bases from V and 2 bases from J; junction bases left unmatched: 12. This CDR3 comprises 17 residues. CDR1 is SNHLY, CDR2 FYNNEI, per germline. The CDR3 DNA reads as TGTGCCAGCAGTATAACATCGACAGGGTTCGGCAATCAGCCCCAGCATTTT. Protein sequence: CASSITSTGFGNQPQHF.

The rearrangement links TRBV5-1 to TRBJ1-3; D is undetermined. Germline assignment: CDR1 SGHRS and CDR2 YFSETQ. Between the trimmed V and J ends, which lost 0 bases and 0 bases, there was a span of 10 bases. There are 16 residues in the CDR3. CDR3 protein: CASSLVPMSSGNTIYF. The CDR3, as DNA: TGCGCCAGCAGCTTGGTCCCAATGAGCTCTGGAAACACCATATATTTT.

The genes are TRBV5-1 and TRBJ1-2; 8 nucleotides agree with TRBD1. Germline V gene data show CDR1 as SGHRS and CDR2 as YFSETQ. The CDR3 extends over 16 amino acids. Germline trimming cut 4 bases from V and 5 bases from J; bases unmatched to any gene: 13. CDR3 bases: TGCGCCAGCAGCCTAGGTCACAGGGGGGGATCATATGGCTACACCTTC. Translated: CASSLGHRGGSYGYTF.

This chain connects TRBV12-5 to TRBJ2-1, with 7 nucleotides matching TRBD1. V was clipped by 0 bases and J by 6 bases; unmatched bases: 8. Germline V CDR1 and CDR2: LGHNT, FRNRAP. The CDR3 covers 16 residues. CDR3 loop: CASGLVQGGAGNEQFF. Here the CDR3 DNA reads TGTGCTAGTGGTTTGGTACAAGGGGGCGCGGGCAATGAGCAGTTCTTC.

The gene calls are TRBV6-5 and TRBJ1-3; D unclear. V was cut by 5 bases and J by 1 base, with 12 bases left in between. The germline CDR1 and CDR2 sequences are MNHEY and SVGAGI. The CDR3 covers 15 residues. The CDR3 DNA follows: TGTGCCAGCAGTCGAACAGTAACTTCTGGAAACACCATATATTTT. Translated: CASSRTVTSGNTIYF.